The clone carrying this T cell receptor (beta chain) was detected only once. The data derive from a study of technical replicates of blood from several donors. Only in-frame clones appear in the TCRdb table, and some are missing; sequencing was by immunoSEQ multiplex PCR. The table records tens of thousands of clones, nearly 95% of them present only once. Germline V lookup: CDR1 SGHRS, CDR2 YFSETQ. V dropped 2 bases and J dropped 9; count of bases not matched to a gene: 6. The CDR3 is made up of 13 amino acids. The sequenced sample was PBMCs. The TCR comes from a human donor in good health. Some clones in this sample may be carry-over from other donors' samples. The V gene is TRBV5-1, the J gene TRBJ2-3; TRBD1 matches 7 bases. Here the CDR3 reads CASSFTDRDTQYF. The CDR3, as DNA: TGCGCCAGCAGCTTTACCGACAGGGACACGCAGTATTTT.